This TCR beta chain was identified during a study of blood T cell repertoires in COVID-19. Looking at the study overall: COVID-19 samples collected from the United States, Italy and Spain covered acute and convalescent phases.

The CDR3 runs 14 residues. J gave up 6 bases and V 7 bases, and 10 bases lay outside the gene matches. Germline CDR1 reads SGHRS; CDR2 reads YFSETQ. Recruitment covered 20 to 25 US areas and drew participants whose ages spanned roughly 18 to 100 years. Per the study methods: Estimates of nucleated cell counts were drawn from the amplification of reference gene primers. Method: immunoSEQ multiplex PCR; TCRdb's copy keeps in-frame clones and lacks some. The V and J calls and clone size were taken over from that table, and D and trimming were inferred from the DNA. The table lists about 260,000 clones, roughly 88% of them singletons.

The TCR was taken from a woman aged 35 to 49 with acute COVID-19. Input material: PBMCs or T cells enriched from blood (not recorded which). V gene TRBV5-1 combines with J gene TRBJ1-1; 9 nucleotides line up with TRBD1. CDR3: CASHRRQGDSEAFF. In DNA, the CDR3 is TGCGCCAGCCACCGCCGACAGGGGGACTCTGAAGCTTTCTTT.